These 12 T cell receptor beta chains were all obtained from the same sample, sequenced in a study of T cell responses to AZD1222 COVID-19 vaccine. The protocol was immunoSEQ multiplex PCR, while the TCRdb copy is restricted to in-frame clones and leaves out a portion. The data contain approximately 100,000 clones, roughly nine tenths of them seen just once; the ten biggest clones take up over 15%. The sample was peripheral blood, taken on day 0 of AZD1222 vaccination. Every receptor here comes from an adult in good health.

This clone was recorded once. The rearrangement links TRBV3-1 (or the pseudogene TRBV3-2) to TRBJ2-7, with D perhaps TRBD1 (5 bases). CDR3 length: 14 residues. Germline lookup yields CDR1 LGHDT and CDR2 YNNKEL (reference sequence). Trimming took off 1 base at V and 6 bases at J, with 13 bases between the two ends. In DNA, the CDR3 is TGTGCCAGCAGCCAAGGACAGACCCCGCTCGAGCAGTACTTC. This codes for CASSQGQTPLEQYF.

The chain uses TRBV6-2 or TRBV6-3 and TRBJ1-5, with no clear D. With 5 bases removed from V and 2 bases from J, the gap between germline ends came to 13 bases. This CDR3 comprises 15 residues. The germline gives CDR1 MNHEY, CDR2 SVGEGT. CDR3 bases: TGTGCCAGCAGTACCGGTTCGTCGGGCAATCAGCCCCAGCATTTT. Encoded protein: CASSTGSSGNQPQHF.

This clone has only one observation. V gene TRBV10-2 combines with J gene TRBJ2-3; 10 bases line up with TRBD2. From germline, CDR1 is WSHSY and CDR2 SAAADI. V shed 7 bases, J shed 4 bases, and the junction held 8 bases outside the gene matches. CDR3 length: 15 residues. The DNA of the CDR3 is TGCGCCAGCAAGGTCCTAGCGGGAGTCTCAGATACGCAGTATTTT. The encoded protein is CASKVLAGVSDTQYF.

The chain couples TRBV27 to TRBJ1-4, with unresolved D. The CDR3 contains 18 residues. Deletions cut 6 bases from V and 0 bases from J, with 20 bases between. CDR1 and CDR2 (germline): MNHEY, SMNVEV (reference sequence). CDR3 amino acids: CASSQDRGSRPTNEKLFF. In nucleotides, the CDR3 is TGTGCCAGCAGCCAGGACCGGGGTTCAAGACCAACTAATGAAAAACTGTTTTTT.

This chain links TRBV3-1 (or the pseudogene TRBV3-2) with TRBJ2-7; no definite D call. The V end was cut by 0 bases, the J end by 2 bases, with 8 bases between. CDR1 and CDR2 (germline): LGHDT, YNNKEL (reference sequence). The length of the CDR3 is 14 residues. CDR3 bases: TGTGCCAGCAGCCAAGACGTTGCCACCTACGAGCAGTACTTC. Translated: CASSQDVATYEQYF.

The CDR3 is CASSLDLYGNSPLHF. The CDR3 DNA reads TGTGCCAGCAGCTTAGACCTCTACGGTAATTCACCCCTCCACTTT. The chain uses TRBV7-9 and TRBJ1-6; D is uncertain. Looked up from germline, CDR1 is SEHNR and CDR2 is FQNEAQ (reference sequence). Trimming took 1 base from V and 6 from J, leaving 10 bases between them. The CDR3 contains 15 residues. The whole variable domain, filled in from reference TRBV7-9 and TRBJ1-6, reads DTGVSQNPRHKITKRGQNVTFRCDPISEHNRLYWYRQTLGQGPEFLTYFQNEAQLEKSRLLSDRFSAERPKGSFSTLEIQRTEQGDSAMYLCASSLDLYGNSPLHFGNGTRLTVT.

Of note for this clone: Within the sample, other DNA sequences also encode this same CDR3. The CDR3 region is CASSSEGSTNEKLFF. The CDR3 nucleotides read TGCGCCAGCAGCTCCGAGGGGTCAACTAATGAAAAACTGTTTTTT. The rearrangement uses TRBV5-1 and TRBJ1-4; the D gene is possibly TRBD1 (5 bases). Germline assignment: CDR1 SGHRS and CDR2 YFSETQ. The length of the CDR3 is 15 residues. V gave up 3 bases and J gave up 0 bases, with 9 bases separating them.

Details on this clone: The junction and the germline gene differ at one end; a read error may be behind it. The chain carries TRBV2 and TRBJ1-4; tentative D call: TRBD1 (5 bases). The CDR3 has 14 residues. The V gene's germline CDR1 is SNHLY and CDR2 FYNNEI. The CDR3 protein is CASREGHQGEKLFF. DNA of the CDR3: TGTGCCAGCAGGGAAGGACATCAGGGTGAAAAACTGTTTTTT.

The V call is TRBV18, the J call TRBJ2-2; D unresolved. The CDR3 runs 13 residues. V gave up 4 bases and J gave up 4 bases, with 7 bases separating them. Germline CDR1 KGHSH, CDR2 LQKENI. The CDR3 loop reads CASSQTITGELFF. CDR3 bases: TGTGCCAGCTCACAGACAATCACCGGGGAGCTGTTTTTT.

The chain employs TRBV5-1 and TRBJ2-2; 14 bases align to TRBD2. The CDR3 is made up of 19 amino acids. CDR1 is SGHRS, CDR2 YFSETQ, per germline. V trimming: 4 bases; J trimming: 5 bases; junction bases outside the gene matches: 13. The CDR3 DNA follows: TGCGCCAGCAGCGATTTTTCCGGGACTAGCGGGAGACGGACCGGGGAGCTGTTTTTT. Residues: CASSDFSGTSGRRTGELFF.

Written as DNA, the CDR3 is TGTGCCAGCAGCCAAGTGGGACAGGACACTGAAGCTTTCTTT. Protein sequence: CASSQVGQDTEAFF. This sequence joins TRBV4-2 and TRBJ1-1; 8 nucleotides agree with TRBD1. The germline gives CDR1 LGHNA, CDR2 YNFKEQ. V gave up 1 base and J gave up 3 bases; unmatched junction bases: 1. CDR3 length equals 14 residues.

The CDR3 here is CASSLTGQGVEQYF. CDR3 in DNA: TGTGCCAGCAGCTTAACCGGACAGGGGGTAGAGCAGTACTTC. V usage is TRBV7-8 and J usage is TRBJ2-7; 10 bases line up with TRBD1. CDR1 is SGHVS and CDR2 is FQNEAQ in the germline V gene. V shed 2 bases, J shed 7 bases, and the junction held 5 bases outside the gene matches. The CDR3 is 14 residues long. Looking up the rest from reference TRBV7-8 and TRBJ2-7 gives the full variable domain: GAGVSQSPRYKVAKRGQDVALRCDPISGHVSLFWYQQALGQGPEFLTYFQNEAQLDKSGLPSDRFFAERPEGSVSTLKIQRTQQEDSAVYLCASSLTGQGVEQYFGPGTRLTVT.